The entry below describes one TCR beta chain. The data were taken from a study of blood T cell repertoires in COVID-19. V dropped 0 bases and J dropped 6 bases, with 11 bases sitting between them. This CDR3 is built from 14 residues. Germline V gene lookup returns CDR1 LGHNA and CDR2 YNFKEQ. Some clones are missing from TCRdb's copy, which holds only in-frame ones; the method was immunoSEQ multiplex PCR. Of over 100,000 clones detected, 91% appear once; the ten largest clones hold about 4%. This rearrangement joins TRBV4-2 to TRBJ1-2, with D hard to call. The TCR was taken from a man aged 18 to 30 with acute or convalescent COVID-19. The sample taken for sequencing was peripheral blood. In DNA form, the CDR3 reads TGTGCCAGCAGCCAAGACGAGATTTTCAATGGCTACACCTTC. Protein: CASSQDEIFNGYTF.